This TCR beta chain emerged from a study of blood T cell repertoires in COVID-19. Study information: Specimens from acute and convalescent COVID-19 originated in the United States, Italy and Spain. In each case, the material was cDNA or gDNA derived from T cells, B-cell-depleted T cells, or PBMCs.

V shed 4 bases and J 0 bases; nucleotides not matched to a gene: 10. CDR1 is SGHNT and CDR2 is YYREEE in the germline V gene (reference sequence). The CDR3 loop spans 18 amino acids. Source study methods: Amplification with reference gene primers provided the estimates of nucleated cell counts. Method: immunoSEQ multiplex PCR; TCRdb's copy keeps in-frame clones and lacks some. Clonal size and the V and J genes are those of that table, whereas D and trimming came from the DNA. This sample yields tens of thousands of clones, of which over 70% are seen a single time; less than 15% belongs to the top ten.

The sample comprised peripheral blood. This receptor was taken from a man aged 80 or over with acute or convalescent COVID-19. V usage is TRBV5-4 and J usage is TRBJ1-4; TRBD1 matches 9 bases. For the CDR3, the DNA is TGTGCCAGCAGCCCCGTCCCGGGACAGGGAACAACTAATGAAAAACTGTTTTTT. This translates into CASSPVPGQGTTNEKLFF. Full variable domain (remainder filled in from reference TRBV5-4 and TRBJ1-4): ETGVTQSPTHLIKTRGQQVTLRCSSQSGHNTVSWYQQALGQGPQFIFQYYREEENGRGNFPPRFSGLQFPNYSSELNVNALELDDSALYLCASSPVPGQGTTNEKLFFGSGTQLSVL.